This TCR beta chain was found in a study of T cells in Graves' hyperthyroidism and ophthalmopathy. Germline V gene data show CDR1 as MDHEN and CDR2 as SYDVKM. V lost 2 bases, J lost 5 bases, and 13 bases lay in between. The CDR3 length is 15 residues. Study results and caveats: A median around six months before onset, the model predicted ophthalmopathy. Ophthalmopathy and stable hyperthyroidism were separated by a 13 V-J model.

This clonotype has ten or more counts. What it recognizes is unknown. More than 8.5 ml of fresh peripheral blood supplied the PBMCs. Amplification yielded TCR beta CDR3 regions, with RNA transcripts as the source. When the TCR CDR3 underwent first-round RT-PCR, the HTBI primer set was used. TCRdb reanalysed the multiplex PCR reads using MiXCR and keeps one entry per CDR3 protein. The sample carries roughly 530,000 distinct CDR3 sequences, about 15% recorded once. Specimen: blood. The clonotype comes from a woman aged 18 to 35 with Graves' ophthalmopathy. J is TRBJ1-3 and V is TRBV28; D uncertain. The CDR3 region is CASSLRQVQRNTIYF. In DNA, the CDR3 is TGTGCCAGCAGTTTAAGGCAGGTCCAAAGAAACACCATATATTTT.